The present TCR beta chain was sequenced within a study of vaccination effects on CD4 cells after COVID-19. Details on this clone: Its matching antigen is unknown.

Germline V gene sequence: CDR1 SNHLY, CDR2 FYNNEI. Unmatched junction bases numbered 7, after V lost 7 bases and J lost 4 bases. This CDR3 is built from 13 residues. This table comes from immunoSEQ multiplex PCR, and its TCRdb copy is limited to in-frame clones, with some not included. The data hold 75,000 to 100,000 clones, with about three quarters observed a single time. The study, taken as a whole, reports: The study found that only 1 of 255 vaccine-induced clones from healthy vaccinees cross-reacted with common cold coronaviruses.

Antigen-specific CD4+ T cells were expanded with viral peptide pools in the ViraFEST assay before sequencing. Culture proceeded for 9 to 11 days, and CD4+ T cells were then isolated. Participants got two doses of BNT162b2 or mRNA-1273 vaccine. In the vaccine recipients, nucleocapsid antibodies were negative and there was no prior SARS-CoV-2 infection. Wells of roughly 1.9 million PBMC each were grown with 10 IU/ml IL-2 and about 10 ug/ml peptides. Sequenced material: CD4+ T cells from PBMCs cultured with HCoV-OC43 spike peptides, taken after COVID-19 vaccination. Subset: HCoV-OC43 spike overlapping peptide pool stimulation. The chain links TRBV2 to TRBJ2-7; the match to TRBD1 covers 7 bases. This sequence originates from a human donor who received a COVID-19 vaccine. In DNA form, the CDR3 reads TGTGCCAGCACGGGACAGAAATTATACGAGCAGTACGTC. Translated, it gives CASTGQKLYEQYV.